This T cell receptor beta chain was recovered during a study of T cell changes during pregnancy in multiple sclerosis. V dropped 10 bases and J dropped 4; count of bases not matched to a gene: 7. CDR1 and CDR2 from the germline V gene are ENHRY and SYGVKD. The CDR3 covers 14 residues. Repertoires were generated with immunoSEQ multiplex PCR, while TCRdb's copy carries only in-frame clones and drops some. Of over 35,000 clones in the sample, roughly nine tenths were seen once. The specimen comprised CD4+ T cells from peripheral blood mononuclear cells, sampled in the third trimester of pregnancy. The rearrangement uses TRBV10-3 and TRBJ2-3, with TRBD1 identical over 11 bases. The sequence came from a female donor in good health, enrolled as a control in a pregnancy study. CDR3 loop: CATHPGQGADTQYF. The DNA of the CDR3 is TGTGCCACCCACCCGGGACAGGGGGCAGATACGCAGTATTTT.